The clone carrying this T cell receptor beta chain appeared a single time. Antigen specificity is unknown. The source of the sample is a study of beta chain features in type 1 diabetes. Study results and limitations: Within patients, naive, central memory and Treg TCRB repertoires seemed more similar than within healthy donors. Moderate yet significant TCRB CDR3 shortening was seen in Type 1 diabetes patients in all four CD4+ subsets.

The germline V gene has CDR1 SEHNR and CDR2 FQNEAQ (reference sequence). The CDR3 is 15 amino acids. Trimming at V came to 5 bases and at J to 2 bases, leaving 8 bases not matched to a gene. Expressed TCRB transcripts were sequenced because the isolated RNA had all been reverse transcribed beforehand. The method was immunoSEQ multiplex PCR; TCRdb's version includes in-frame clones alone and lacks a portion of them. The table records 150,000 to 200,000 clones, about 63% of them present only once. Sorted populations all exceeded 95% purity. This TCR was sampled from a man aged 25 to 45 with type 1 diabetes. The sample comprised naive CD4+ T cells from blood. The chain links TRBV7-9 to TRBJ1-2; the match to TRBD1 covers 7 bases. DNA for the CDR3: TGTGCCAGCAGCGCACGAGGGGGCCGCAACTATGGCTACACCTTC. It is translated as CASSARGGRNYGYTF.